This T cell receptor beta chain came from a study of blood T cell repertoires in COVID-19. Study overall: The analysed material was cDNA or gDNA that came from T cells, B-cell-depleted T cells, or PBMCs.

This CDR3 spans 14 amino acids. Trimming took off 4 bases at V and 4 bases at J, with 13 bases between the two ends. CDR1 and CDR2 (germline): SNHLY, FYNNEI. Patients at the Seattle site were enrolled during active infection and followed longitudinally. This clone was picked up one time. In the authors' methods: By means of reference gene primer amplification, nucleated cell counts were estimated. Assay: immunoSEQ multiplex PCR; the TCRdb copy retains only in-frame clones and omits some. V and J calls and clone size come straight from that table; D and trimming were deduced from the DNA. This table has roughly 150,000 clones, 80% to 90% appearing once.

This TCR came from a woman of 80 years or more with COVID-19, enrolled during active disease. Sequencing input: peripheral blood. The chain has TRBV2 and TRBJ1-1, with D perhaps TRBD1 (6 bases). The DNA for the CDR3 is TGTGCCAGCAGTGTGGACAGTCCAAGCACTGAAGCTTTCTTT. Translated: CASSVDSPSTEAFF.